One and the same sample provided the 31 T cell receptor beta chains below, sequenced in a study of OX40 agonist ivuxolimab in advanced cancers. Using immunoSEQ multiplex PCR, the repertoire was profiled, and TCRdb retains in-frame clones only, with some absent. The table has nearly 80,000 clones, roughly four fifths seen once. This material consisted of CD4+ or CD8+ T cells sorted from blood, taken in a trial of the OX40 agonist ivuxolimab. The receptors shown here come from an adult with an advanced solid tumor such as melanoma, head and neck, liver or kidney cancer.

This clone occurred a few times. This chain joins TRBV5-1 and TRBJ2-3; 7 bases are shared with TRBD2. The CDR3 covers 14 residues. With 4 bases clipped from V and 2 bases from J, the junction kept 4 bases outside the gene matches. Germline values: CDR1 SGHRS, CDR2 YFSETQ. The CDR3 is CASSSGEVTDTQYF. The CDR3 bases are TGCGCCAGCAGCAGCGGGGAAGTCACAGATACGCAGTATTTT.

The count of this clone is one. V usage is TRBV19 and J usage is TRBJ2-7; a possible D gene is TRBD1 (6 bases). Germline V CDR1 and CDR2: LNHDA, SQIVND (reference sequence). The CDR3 spans 13 residues. The V end lost 3 bases, the J end lost 4 bases, and 10 bases lay between the germline ends. The CDR3 DNA follows: TGTGCCAGTAGTATTACAGGGATGTACGAGCAGTACTTC. It translates to CASSITGMYEQYF. Full variable domain (outside the CDR3, taken from reference TRBV19 and TRBJ2-7): DGGITQSPKYLFRKEGQNVTLSCEQNLNHDAMYWYRQDPGQGLRLIYYSQIVNDFQKGDIAEGYSVSREKKESFPLTVTSAQKNPTAFYLCASSITGMYEQYFGPGTRLTVT.

J is TRBJ1-4 and V is TRBV5-1; TRBD1 is a possible D gene (5 bases). Germline V lookup: CDR1 SGHRS, CDR2 YFSETQ. The ends were cut back, 3 bases at V and 7 bases at J, with 19 bases in the middle. The CDR3 sequence is 16 residues long. The chain's CDR3 is CASSSSGKLGSEKLFF. CDR3 DNA sequence: TGCGCCAGCAGCTCGTCAGGGAAACTAGGGAGTGAAAAACTGTTTTTT.

This chain joins TRBV7-3 and TRBJ2-2, with D maybe TRBD2 (5 bases). Trimming took 5 bases from V and 6 from J, leaving 10 bases between them. Germline CDR1 reads SGHTA; CDR2 reads FQGTGA. This CDR3 contains 13 residues. The CDR3 reads CASSLALPGELFF. CDR3 bases: TGTGCCAGCAGCCTAGCCCTTCCCGGGGAGCTGTTTTTT.

The CDR3, as DNA: TGTGCCAGCAGCACCTACTACGAGCAGTACGTC. Encoded protein: CASSTYYEQYV. The V call is TRBV21-1, the J call TRBJ2-7; the table's D call of TRBD2 was not tested on the DNA. TRBV21-1 is a pseudogene segment. The CDR3 is 11 residues long.

This clone was seen more than once but under ten times. The junction departs from the called germline gene at one end, perhaps through a read error. V is TRBV14 and J is TRBJ1-1; D gene uncertain. Germline lookup yields CDR1 SGHDN and CDR2 FVKESK. The CDR3 covers 11 residues. DNA for the CDR3: TGTGCCAGCAGCCCACTTTTCACGCTAAGCTTT. Amino acids: CASSPLFTLSF. Based on the CDR3 plus reference TRBV14 and TRBJ1-1, the full variable domain is EAGVTQFPSHSVIEKGQTVTLRCDPISGHDNLYWYRRVMGKEIKFLLHFVKESKQDESGMPNNRFLAERTGGTYSTLKVQPAELEDSGVYFCASSPLFTLSFGQGTRLTVV.

CDR3 in amino acids: CASSLLLAGNTGELFF. The CDR3 DNA reads TGTGCCAGCAGCTTGTTACTAGCGGGAAACACCGGGGAGCTGTTTTTT. This chain connects TRBV5-6 to TRBJ2-2, with 10 bases matching TRBD2. Germline V gene sequence: CDR1 SGHDT, CDR2 YYEEEE. This CDR3 comprises 16 residues. After removal of 1 base from V and 2 bases from J, the junction contained 2 bases not matched to a gene.

J is TRBJ1-6 and V is TRBV10-3; a possible D gene is TRBD1 (5 bases). Germline CDR1 reads ENHRY; CDR2 reads SYGVKD. V was trimmed by 6 bases and J by 7 bases, leaving 13 bases between them. There are 14 residues in the CDR3. The CDR3 is CAIRSRGANSPLHF. CDR3 nucleotide sequence: TGTGCCATCAGGTCCAGAGGGGCCAATTCACCCCTCCACTTT.

Here the CDR3 reads CASSRGQGNYGYTF. The CDR3 nucleotides are TGTGCCAGTAGTCGCGGACAGGGCAACTATGGCTACACCTTC. The rearrangement joins TRBV19 to TRBJ1-2; TRBD1 aligns across 8 bases. Trimming cost V 5 bases and J 2 bases; bases outside gene matches: 4. Germline loops: CDR1 LNHDA, CDR2 SQIVND (reference sequence). The CDR3 extends over 14 amino acids.

The rearrangement links TRBV21-1 to TRBJ1-5; TRBD1 is taken as the D call from the table, unchecked against the DNA. TRBV21-1 represents a pseudogene. CDR3 size: 17 residues. For the CDR3, the DNA is TGTGCCAGCAGCAAATCGGGACAGCGGAATAGCAATCAGCCCCAGCATTTT. This codes for CASSKSGQRNSNQPQHF.

The genes are TRBV28 and TRBJ2-5; no clear D gene. Germline loops: CDR1 MDHEN, CDR2 SYDVKM. The CDR3 contains 15 residues. Trimming took 5 bases from V and 4 from J, leaving 17 bases between them. The CDR3 sequence is CASSPGHGNRETQYF. The DNA for the CDR3 is TGTGCCAGCAGTCCCGGTCATGGTAATCGAGAGACCCAGTACTTC. The full variable domain, with the rest looked up from reference TRBV28 and TRBJ2-5, is DVKVTQSSRYLVKRTGEKVFLECVQDMDHENMFWYRQDPGLGLRLIYFSYDVKMKEKGDIPEGYSVSREKKERFSLILESASTNQTSMYLCASSPGHGNRETQYFGPGTRLLVL.

This chain uses TRBV19 with TRBJ2-7, with D maybe TRBD2 (5 bases). This CDR3 is 12 amino acids long. The V gene lost 9 bases and the J gene lost 3 bases, with 12 bases spanning the gap. CDR1 is LNHDA and CDR2 is SQIVND in the germline V gene (reference sequence). CDR3 DNA sequence: TGTGCCAGCCGGTCGAGGGTCTACGAGCAGTACTTC. Translating it yields CASRSRVYEQYF.

The chain's CDR3 is CASSPGQGYYGYTF. DNA of the CDR3: TGCGCCAGCAGCCCGGGACAGGGATACTATGGCTACACCTTC. The V and J genes are TRBV5-1 and TRBJ1-2; TRBD1 matches at 9 bases. The CDR3 runs 14 residues. V shed 4 bases, J shed 3 bases, and the junction held 4 bases outside the gene matches. Germline CDR1 SGHRS, CDR2 YFSETQ. The full variable domain, in which reference TRBV5-1 and TRBJ1-2 provide the parts outside the CDR3, is KAGVTQTPRYLIKTRGQQVTLSCSPISGHRSVSWYQQTPGQGLQFLFEYFSETQRNKGNFPGRFSGRQFSNSRSEMNVSTLELGDSALYLCASSPGQGYYGYTFGSGTRLTVV.

V gene TRBV6-5 combines with J gene TRBJ2-5; possibly TRBD1 for D (6 bases). The J call may be in error: the DNA end matches TRBJ2-7 better. The CDR3 sequence is 12 residues long. Germline V lookup: CDR1 MNHEY, CDR2 SVGAGI. CDR3 residues: CASSLQGYEQYF. The CDR3 DNA reads TGTGCCAGCAGTCTACAGGGCTACGAGCAGTACTTC.

The rearrangement links TRBV19 to TRBJ1-5; D is uncertain. In germline, CDR1 is LNHDA, CDR2 SQIVND (reference sequence). The V end was cut by 3 bases, the J end by 10 bases, with 13 bases between. The CDR3 consists of 13 residues. Here the CDR3 reads CASSIEPRRPQHF. For the CDR3, the DNA is TGTGCCAGTAGTATCGAGCCCCGTCGACCCCAGCATTTT.

This chain uses TRBV7-3 with TRBJ2-2; 8 nucleotides align to TRBD2. The CDR3 extends over 14 amino acids. The germline V gene encodes CDR1 SGHTA and CDR2 FQGTGA. V lost 6 bases, J lost 7 bases, and 7 bases stayed unmatched. CDR3 in DNA: TGTGCCAGCAGAAGAACTAGCGGAGGCGGGGAGCTGTTTTTT. Protein product: CASRRTSGGGELFF.

This chain links TRBV5-1 with TRBJ2-3; D not certain. Germline lookup yields CDR1 SGHRS and CDR2 YFSETQ. The CDR3 contains 15 residues. Trimming removed 0 bases from V and 2 bases from J, with 10 bases in between. The CDR3 sequence: CASSLGQNPTDTQYF. CDR3 coding DNA: TGCGCCAGCAGCTTGGGCCAGAACCCCACAGATACGCAGTATTTT.

This chain links TRBV28 with TRBJ2-5, with 9 bases identical to TRBD1. Trimming cost V 5 bases and J 5 bases; bases outside gene matches: 12. CDR1 and CDR2 from the germline V gene are MDHEN and SYDVKM. This CDR3 spans 16 amino acids. The DNA of the CDR3 is TGTGCCAGCAGTAAACACAGGGGGCCCCGAACGGAGACCCAGTACTTC. This gives the protein CASSKHRGPRTETQYF.

This chain links TRBV29-1 with TRBJ1-5, with no clear D. V shed 7 bases and J shed 6 bases, with 10 bases lying between them. Germline CDR1 is SQVTM and CDR2 is ANQGSEA. This CDR3 has 11 residues. The CDR3, as DNA: TGCAGCGGGGCGAAGGGTCAGCCCCAGCATTTT. Residues: CSGAKGQPQHF.

A few counts support this clone. The chain couples TRBV27 to TRBJ2-1; 12 bases align to TRBD2. The trim removed 0 bases at V and 6 bases at J, leaving 6 bases unmatched. Germline V lookup: CDR1 MNHEY, CDR2 SMNVEV (reference sequence). The CDR3 is made up of 17 amino acids. The CDR3 reads CASSLSLLAGGGNEQFF. The CDR3 nucleotides read TGTGCCAGCAGTTTATCCCTCCTAGCGGGGGGGGGCAATGAGCAGTTCTTC.

The V gene is TRBV10-3, the J gene TRBJ1-1; TRBD1 matches at 10 bases. This CDR3 comprises 15 residues. V gave up 6 bases and J gave up 0 bases; unmatched junction bases: 4. Looked up from germline, CDR1 is ENHRY and CDR2 is SYGVKD. CDR3 sequence reads: CAIRGQGHMNTEAFF. CDR3 sequence (DNA): TGTGCCATCAGGGGACAGGGGCACATGAACACTGAAGCTTTCTTT.

This sequence joins TRBV7-9 and TRBJ1-4; tentative D call: TRBD1 (5 bases). With 3 bases removed from V and 0 bases from J, the gap between germline ends came to 8 bases. The length of the CDR3 is 15 residues. CDR1 SEHNR and CDR2 FQNEAQ come from the germline V gene (reference sequence). The DNA of the CDR3 is TGTGCCAGCAGCTTGGGGCCAGCAACTAATGAAAAACTGTTTTTT. The encoded protein is CASSLGPATNEKLFF.

The genes are TRBV7-2 and TRBJ1-2; D remains unclear. This CDR3 is 14 amino acids long. Germline V CDR1 and CDR2: SGHTA, FQGNSA. The V end was cut by 5 bases, the J end by 10 bases, with 20 bases between. The CDR3 protein is CASSENRAKRDYTF. The CDR3 DNA is TGTGCCAGCAGCGAGAACCGGGCCAAAAGGGACTACACCTTC.

The J gene is TRBJ2-3, the V gene TRBV29-1, with 12 positions matching TRBD2. The V segment lost 6 bases and the J segment 4 bases; nucleotides outside the gene matches: 8. The CDR3 is 15 amino acids. Germline V gene lookup returns CDR1 SQVTM and CDR2 ANQGSEA. CDR3 sequence reads: CSVERLAGVSDTQYF. In DNA form, the CDR3 reads TGCAGCGTAGAGCGACTAGCGGGGGTGTCAGATACGCAGTATTTT.

The CDR3 DNA reads TGTGCCAGCAGCTTAGCTCGGGGACCTAGGTCTGGAAACACCATATATTTT. It is translated as CASSLARGPRSGNTIYF. This rearrangement joins TRBV7-9 to TRBJ1-3; TRBD1 is a possible D gene (5 bases). Trimming removed 0 bases from V and 1 base from J, with 13 bases in between. The CDR3 spans 17 residues. Per the germline V gene, CDR1 is SEHNR and CDR2 is FQNEAQ (reference sequence).

This sequence joins TRBV5-6 and TRBJ2-1, with 8 nucleotides matching TRBD2. The CDR3 consists of 16 residues. CDR1 and CDR2 (germline): SGHDT, YYEEEE. The J segment lost 4 bases and the V segment lost 4 bases, leaving 10 bases of the junction unmatched. This chain's CDR3 is CASSLEEIAGYNEQFF. DNA of the CDR3: TGTGCCAGCAGCCTCGAGGAGATAGCGGGATACAATGAGCAGTTCTTC.

This clone appeared a few times. This chain uses TRBV5-1 with TRBJ2-1; TRBD2 matches at 16 bases. This CDR3 spans 16 amino acids. Germline CDR1 reads SGHRS; CDR2 reads YFSETQ. Germline trimming cut 7 bases from V and 4 bases from J; bases unmatched to any gene: 5. CDR3 nucleotide sequence: TGCGCCAGCGCTGGGACTAGCGGGGGGGTATACAATGAGCAGTTCTTC. It translates to CASAGTSGGVYNEQFF.

V gene TRBV5-6 combines with J gene TRBJ1-1; D ambiguous. The CDR3 has 14 residues. CDR1 and CDR2 from the germline V gene are SGHDT and YYEEEE. Between the trimmed V and J ends, which lost 1 base and 9 bases, there was a span of 16 bases. This CDR3 is CASSLRTVHFKAFF. The CDR3 DNA follows: TGTGCCAGCAGCTTGCGTACCGTACACTTTAAAGCTTTCTTT.

This clone was observed once. The chain has TRBV5-1 and TRBJ1-1; D is perhaps TRBD1 (5 bases). V dropped 6 bases and J dropped 1 base, with 19 bases sitting between them. The CDR3 runs to 16 residues. Per the germline V gene, CDR1 is SGHRS and CDR2 is YFSETQ. DNA of the CDR3: TGCGCCAGCACCCCGCTTGTCAGGGCCCGGAACACTGAAGCTTTCTTT. This codes for CASTPLVRARNTEAFF. The whole variable domain, filled in from reference TRBV5-1 and TRBJ1-1, reads KAGVTQTPRYLIKTRGQQVTLSCSPISGHRSVSWYQQTPGQGLQFLFEYFSETQRNKGNFPGRFSGRQFSNSRSEMNVSTLELGDSALYLCASTPLVRARNTEAFFGQGTRLTVV.

In its sample, this clone was seen a few times. This rearrangement joins TRBV2 to TRBJ2-3; weak D call: TRBD2 (5 bases). With 10 bases removed from V and 0 bases from J, the gap between germline ends came to 14 bases. CDR3 length: 14 residues. CDR1 is SNHLY, CDR2 FYNNEI, per germline. The CDR3 DNA is TGTGCCATACGCAGAGCGGCTAGCACAGATACGCAGTATTTT. It yields the protein CAIRRAASTDTQYF.

In this sample, this clone turned up a few times. The rearrangement uses TRBV9 and TRBJ1-1; 7 bases map to TRBD1. CDR1 is SGDLS and CDR2 is YYNGEE in the germline V gene. V was clipped by 0 bases and J by 1 base; unmatched bases: 6. The CDR3 sequence is 16 residues long. The CDR3 is CASSVVGGAGNTEAFF. CDR3 bases: TGTGCCAGCAGCGTAGTAGGGGGCGCAGGGAACACTGAAGCTTTCTTT. Drawing the rest from reference TRBV9 and TRBJ1-1, the complete variable domain is DSGVTQTPKHLITATGQRVTLRCSPRSGDLSVYWYQQSLDQGLQFLIQYYNGEERAKGNILERFSAQQFPDLHSELNLSSLELGDSALYFCASSVVGGAGNTEAFFGQGTRLTVV.